This T cell receptor beta chain appears in the sequencing data of a study of radiation and T cells in renal cell carcinoma. Study-level background: Nephrectomy followed 15 Gy stereotactic body radiation by 4 weeks.

The germline gives CDR1 MNHEY, CDR2 SMNVEV (reference sequence). This CDR3 spans 15 amino acids. Trimming at V came to 3 bases and at J to 7 bases, leaving 6 bases not matched to a gene. The data were produced by immunoSEQ multiplex PCR, yet TCRdb's version contains in-frame clones alone and is incomplete. The data hold 100,000 to 150,000 clones, with 70% to 90% observed a single time. Time point given: blood 2 weeks post-SBRT. Treatment here: 15 Gy SBRT to primary tumor, nephrectomy 4 weeks later. The chain uses TRBV27 and TRBJ1-4; 9 bases fit TRBD1. Material: blood, obtained from a patient whose treatment included radiotherapy and nephrectomy. The sequence came from a woman aged 70-85 years with renal cell carcinoma. The CDR3 bases are TGTGCCAGCAGTTTTCGAGGGACAGGGTCTGAAAAACTGTTTTTT. The encoded protein is CASSFRGTGSEKLFF. Based on the CDR3 plus reference TRBV27 and TRBJ1-4, the full variable domain is EAQVTQNPRYLITVTGKKLTVTCSQNMNHEYMSWYRQDPGLGLRQIYYSMNVEVTDKGDVPEGYKVSRKEKRNFPLILESPSPNQTSLYFCASSFRGTGSEKLFFGSGTQLSVL.